This section outlines one T cell receptor (beta chain) sequence together with its context. The antigen remains undetermined. This sample stems from a study of cytomegalovirus exposure and HLA in healthy donors. With 60 Vbeta and 13 Jbeta primers, the PCR was carried out. The protocol was immunoSEQ multiplex PCR, while the TCRdb copy is restricted to in-frame clones and leaves out a portion. The sample has about 130,000 clones, 81% seen once. Notes on the study in general: When the data were analyzed later, several of the most significant clusters appeared to be linked to common viral pathogens. Relative to the roughly 700-donor mean, N-insertions were reportedly fewer in an Asian-associated ancestry cluster in a later analysis.

V shed 3 bases and J 8 bases; nucleotides not matched to a gene: 12. Germline values: CDR1 GTSNPN, CDR2 SVGIG (reference sequence). CDR3 length: 14 amino acids. The clonotype was recovered from a man between 18 and 35 years old in good health and CMV-seropositive. Specimen: PBMCs. V gene TRBV30 combines with J gene TRBJ1-2, with 7 bases lining up with TRBD1. This CDR3 reads CAWRARGQAVGYTF. In nucleotides, the CDR3 is TGTGCCTGGAGGGCCCGAGGACAGGCAGTAGGCTACACCTTC.